This T cell receptor beta chain was recovered during a study of blood T cells in healthy people across ages. For the second PCR, which ran for roughly 6 to 12 cycles, a sample-barcoded 5' primer and a J-beta primer mix were used. TCRdb used MiXCR to reprocess the 5' RACE reads, holding one entry per CDR3 protein. The sample contains hundreds of thousands of distinct CDR3 sequences, about 30% of which appear only once. The V segment lost 5 bases and the J segment 9 bases; nucleotides outside the gene matches: 17. There are 16 residues in the CDR3. Germline CDR1 reads SGHTA; CDR2 reads FQGNSA. Study outcomes and limitations: Roughly linear age-related decline in beta diversity appeared, significant by age around 40.

This clonotype has only a few counts. The antigen remains undetermined. This TCR derives from a woman at least 80 years old in good health. Specimen: blood. This chain connects TRBV7-2 to TRBJ2-5, with 8 positions matching TRBD2. The CDR3 loop reads CASSGAGGGTKRPQYF. The CDR3 nucleotides read TGTGCCAGCAGCGGGGCTGGCGGGGGGACCAAGAGACCCCAGTACTTC.